This T cell receptor (beta chain) derives from a study of shared clonotypes between healthy human individuals. The CDR3 has 17 residues. Germline V gene data show CDR1 as SNHLY and CDR2 as FYNNEI. J was trimmed by 0 bases and V by 8 bases; bases with no gene match: 11. Approximately 210 ng DNA, tens of thousands of T cell genomes, went into each sorted-subset replicate PCR. Original data processing: Sequence data from immunoSEQ were junction-only and lacked quality scores; consequently, filtering differed. Clones were sequenced by immunoSEQ multiplex PCR, and TCRdb holds only the in-frame ones, with some missing. The V and J calls and clone size come from that table; D and trimming were worked out from the DNA. The repertoire holds over a million clones, with roughly 95% as singletons. Each of the donors was a healthy adult who was HIV-negative and had not had a recent acute infection or vaccination. Splitting the CD4+ cells yielded a CD45RA+ naive subset and a CD45RA-negative memory subset.

The receptor's source is a man aged 25 to 40 in good health. The chain joins TRBV2 to TRBJ2-1; 9 bases agree with TRBD1. Sequencing was carried out using naive CD4+ T cells sorted from blood. Specified subset: CD45RA+ positively selected. The CDR3: CASRDRVGGSSYNEQFF. The CDR3 nucleotides are TGTGCCAGCCGGGACAGGGTCGGCGGGAGCTCCTACAATGAGCAGTTCTTC.